Below, 30 T cell receptor beta chains from the same sample are listed, as sequenced in a study of neurological immune-mediated disorders. Via MiXCR, TCRdb re-called the 5' RACE reads, giving one row per CDR3 protein. The table records 80,000 or so distinct CDR3 sequences, roughly 9.9% of them present only once. The sample was PBMCs. Receptor source: a middle-aged man in good health.

This clonotype was detected ten times or more. The chain combines TRBV5-1 with TRBJ2-5; 11 bases are a match to TRBD2. The CDR3 consists of 16 residues. CDR1 SGHRS and CDR2 YFSETQ come from the germline V gene. V was pared by 0 bases and J by 4 bases, with 5 bases of the junction left unmatched. The DNA of the CDR3 is TGCGCCAGCAGCTTGGATATTAGCGGGAGGGGAGAGACCCAGTACTTC. Translated: CASSLDISGRGETQYF.

There are many counts of this clonotype. The rearrangement links TRBV7-8 to TRBJ2-2; D is possibly TRBD2 (5 bases). V lost 5 bases and J 0 bases, leaving 13 bases between the germline ends. There are 16 residues in the CDR3. Looked up from germline, CDR1 is SGHVS and CDR2 is FQNEAQ. The CDR3 DNA is TGTGCCAGCAGCCACGGACTTTTCTCGAACACCGGGGAGCTGTTTTTT. It yields the protein CASSHGLFSNTGELFF.

The sample holds many counts of this clonotype. The V call is TRBV4-3, the J call TRBJ2-1; D perhaps matches TRBD1 (5 bases). CDR3 size: 12 residues. Germline V gene sequence: CDR1 LGHNA, CDR2 YSLEER. V shed 2 bases and J shed 8 bases, with 7 bases lying between them. The CDR3 region is CASSQRGDEQFF. CDR3 DNA: TGCGCCAGCAGCCAAAGGGGCGATGAGCAGTTCTTC.

This clonotype was detected ten times or more. This sequence joins TRBV28 and TRBJ2-1; 8 positions match TRBD2. The trim removed 6 bases at V and 4 bases at J, leaving 14 bases unmatched. Germline V gene data show CDR1 as MDHEN and CDR2 as SYDVKM. CDR3 size: 17 residues. The chain's CDR3 is CASRPFRGREEYNEQFF. CDR3 DNA sequence: TGTGCCAGCAGACCATTCCGAGGGCGGGAGGAGTACAATGAGCAGTTCTTC.

In the case of this clonotype: Given a much more abundant clone one base away, this may be a read error. The CDR3 DNA follows: TGTGCCAGCAGCCAATGGGTCCGACCCCCGTTAGATACGCAGTATTTT. It codes for CASSQWVRPPLDTQYF. The V call is TRBV14, the J call TRBJ2-3; no clear D. Trimming stripped 2 bases from V and 5 bases from J, with 17 bases between. Germline CDR1 reads SGHDN; CDR2 reads FVKESK. This CDR3 contains 16 residues.

This clonotype was observed many times. The chain employs TRBV6-2 or TRBV6-3 and TRBJ2-1, with 10 nucleotides matching TRBD2. Germline CDR1 reads MNHEY; CDR2 reads SVGEGT. With 5 bases clipped from V and 3 bases from J, the junction kept 4 bases outside the gene matches. The CDR3 contains 15 residues. CDR3: CASSSGRGLYNEQFF. For the CDR3, the DNA is TGTGCCAGCAGTAGCGGGAGGGGTCTCTACAATGAGCAGTTCTTC.

The rearrangement links TRBV19 to TRBJ1-2; D ambiguous. Trimming shortened V by 5 bases and J by 5 bases, and 12 bases separated the two germline ends. Germline V gene data show CDR1 as LNHDA and CDR2 as SQIVND (reference sequence). The CDR3 contains 13 residues. Written as DNA, the CDR3 is TGTGCCAGTAGTTCCTCCAGAGGGTATGGCTACACCTTC. Translated: CASSSSRGYGYTF.

This clonotype was recorded many times. This chain joins TRBV29-1 and TRBJ2-5, with TRBD1 as a possible D gene (6 bases). The ends were cut back, 4 bases at V and 1 base at J, with 7 bases in the middle. The CDR3 spans 12 residues. CDR1 is SQVTM, CDR2 ANQGSEA, per germline. CDR3 sequence (DNA): TGCAGCGTTGGACAGGTCCAAGAGACCCAGTACTTC. Protein: CSVGQVQETQYF.

The sample holds many counts of this clonotype. In DNA, the CDR3 is TGTGCCAGCAGCACCGGGACCCATCGAGGAGATACGCAGTATTTT. It specifies CASSTGTHRGDTQYF. The J gene is TRBJ2-3, the V gene TRBV7-2; the D gene could be TRBD1 or TRBD2 (5 bases each). V gave up 5 bases and J gave up 5 bases, with 17 bases separating them. This CDR3 region has 15 residues. The germline gives CDR1 SGHTA, CDR2 FQGNSA.

This chain joins TRBV19 and TRBJ2-7; the D gene is possibly TRBD2 (7 bases). The length of the CDR3 is 14 residues. Germline lookup yields CDR1 LNHDA and CDR2 SQIVND (reference sequence). V lost 6 bases and J lost 1, with 13 bases in between. The CDR3 sequence is CASRARGPSYEQYF. The CDR3 DNA reads TGTGCCAGTAGGGCGCGGGGGCCGTCCTACGAGCAGTACTTC.

This clonotype was seen only a few times. The J gene is TRBJ2-2, the V gene TRBV6-2 or TRBV6-3; 12 bases line up with TRBD2. Germline values: CDR1 MNHEY, CDR2 SVGEGT. This CDR3 region has 18 residues. J gave up 6 bases and V 2 bases, and 10 bases lay outside the gene matches. The CDR3 nucleotides read TGTGCCAGCAGTTACGTCCTAGCGGGAGGGCTCCTTTCCGGGGAGCTGTTTTTT. Its protein is CASSYVLAGGLLSGELFF.

This clonotype was recorded at least ten times. J is TRBJ2-7 and V is TRBV7-2; 9 nucleotides align to TRBD2. V dropped 5 bases and J dropped 6; count of bases not matched to a gene: 11. The CDR3 is made up of 15 amino acids. Germline V lookup: CDR1 SGHTA, CDR2 FQGNSA. The DNA for the CDR3 is TGTGCCAGCAGCGCGCTACTAGCGGGCGTTAGCGAGCAGTACTTC. Translated: CASSALLAGVSEQYF.

This clonotype was counted at least ten times. CDR3 sequence: CASSFIGDSYNEQFF. CDR3 in DNA: TGCGCCAGCAGCTTCATAGGGGATTCCTACAATGAGCAGTTCTTC. The V and J genes are TRBV5-1 and TRBJ2-1; D possibly corresponds to TRBD1 (5 bases). Per the germline V gene, CDR1 is SGHRS and CDR2 is YFSETQ. CDR3 length equals 15 residues. Between the trimmed V and J ends, which lost 2 bases and 1 base, there was a span of 10 bases.

This clonotype was detected ten times or more. CDR3 coding DNA: TGCAGTGCTAGAGGGGACAGGGGGCGAGATACTGAAGCTTTCTTT. This encodes CSARGDRGRDTEAFF. This rearrangement joins TRBV20-1 to TRBJ1-1, with 12 positions matching TRBD1. The CDR3 extends over 15 amino acids. Trimming cost V 1 base and J 5 bases; bases outside gene matches: 5. Per the germline V gene, CDR1 is DFQATT and CDR2 is SNEGSKA (reference sequence).

The rearrangement uses TRBV11-2 and TRBJ1-2; 8 nucleotides agree with TRBD1. Germline CDR1 reads SGHAT; CDR2 reads FQNNGV. This CDR3 is built from 15 residues. Unmatched junction bases numbered 9, after V lost 3 bases and J lost 6 bases. The CDR3 spells CASSFGTGTGNGYTF. CDR3 in DNA: TGTGCCAGCAGCTTCGGGACAGGTACTGGCAATGGCTACACCTTC.

The chain joins TRBV7-2 to TRBJ1-5; D gene uncertain. The germline gives CDR1 SGHTA, CDR2 FQGNSA. Trimming stripped 2 bases from V and 6 bases from J, with 8 bases between. This CDR3 comprises 13 residues. CDR3 DNA: TGTGCCAGCAGCTTATTAGGCCCTCAGCCCCAGCATTTT. As protein: CASSLLGPQPQHF.

In this sample, this clonotype turned up many times. The chain is built from TRBV19 and TRBJ2-2, with D unclear. With 6 bases removed from V and 1 base from J, the gap between germline ends came to 12 bases. This CDR3 has 15 amino acids. Germline V gene data show CDR1 as LNHDA and CDR2 as SQIVND (reference sequence). CDR3 sequence (DNA): TGTGCCAGTAGGGTCAGGAGAGAGAACACCGGGGAGCTGTTTTTT. Translation gives CASRVRRENTGELFF.

This clonotype was counted between two and nine times. The chain carries TRBV5-1 and TRBJ2-1, with 9 nucleotides matching TRBD1. Per germline, CDR1 SGHRS and CDR2 YFSETQ. This CDR3 has 14 residues. With V trimmed by 4 bases and J by 8 bases, 7 bases remained unmatched. The CDR3 DNA is TGCGCCAGCAGCGTGGACAGGGGCGGCTATGAGCAGTTCTTC. This encodes CASSVDRGGYEQFF.

This clonotype was recorded many times. Written as DNA, the CDR3 is TGCAGTGTTGGGACTAGCGGGACCAACTCCTACGAGCAGTACTTC. Translation: CSVGTSGTNSYEQYF. V is TRBV20-1 and J is TRBJ2-7; 13 nucleotides align to TRBD2. Germline loops: CDR1 DFQATT, CDR2 SNEGSKA (reference sequence). Germline trimming cut 7 bases from V and 0 bases from J; bases unmatched to any gene: 6. This CDR3 spans 15 amino acids.

This clonotype came up many times. The chain employs TRBV12-3 or TRBV12-4 and TRBJ2-1; TRBD2 matches 9 bases. The J segment lost 7 bases and the V segment lost 2 bases, leaving 12 bases of the junction unmatched. This CDR3 is 17 amino acids long. This CDR3 reads CASSLWSYAGGRNEQFF. The DNA of the CDR3 is TGTGCCAGCAGTTTATGGTCCTACGCGGGGGGGCGGAATGAGCAGTTCTTC.

This clonotype has ten or more counts. This sequence joins TRBV12-3 or TRBV12-4 and TRBJ2-7; 9 nucleotides align to TRBD2. The CDR3 contains 12 residues. V shed 8 bases and J 2 bases; nucleotides not matched to a gene: 1. CDR3 sequence: CASGGRAYEQYF. For the CDR3, the DNA is TGTGCCAGCGGCGGGAGGGCCTACGAGCAGTACTTC.

This clonotype was detected many times. CDR3 in DNA: TGTGCCATCAAGGAGGGACGGATGAACACTGAAGCTTTCTTT. Translation: CAIKEGRMNTEAFF. V gene TRBV10-3 combines with J gene TRBJ1-1, with D possibly being TRBD1 (5 bases). This CDR3 is built from 14 residues. Germline CDR1 reads ENHRY; CDR2 reads SYGVKD. Trimming removed 7 bases at V and 0 bases at J, with 12 bases between.

This clonotype was recorded at least ten times. The rearrangement uses TRBV5-1 and TRBJ2-1; 7 positions agree with TRBD2. Losses at the gene ends were 0 bases for V and 4 bases for J; bases not matched to a gene: 7. The CDR3 is 16 amino acids. The V gene's germline CDR1 is SGHRS and CDR2 YFSETQ. This chain's CDR3 is CASSLGWRGKYNEQFF. CDR3 DNA sequence: TGCGCCAGCAGCTTGGGTTGGCGGGGGAAATACAATGAGCAGTTCTTC.

Many counts were recorded for this clonotype. V is TRBV27 and J is TRBJ2-1; D may be TRBD1 (6 bases). CDR3 length equals 11 residues. The germline V and J ends were trimmed by 3 bases and 13 bases, with 10 bases remaining between them. CDR1 is MNHEY and CDR2 is SMNVEV in the germline V gene (reference sequence). CDR3 residues: CASSLGAQQFF. The CDR3 bases are TGTGCCAGCAGTTTGGGGGCCCAACAGTTCTTC.

This clonotype was counted ten times or more. The V and J genes are TRBV10-3 and TRBJ2-3; D possibly corresponds to TRBD2 (6 bases). V was clipped by 6 bases and J by 3 bases, with 19 bases between them. Germline V gives CDR1 ENHRY, CDR2 SYGVKD. The CDR3 has 16 amino acids. The CDR3 nucleotides read TGTGCCATCAGCCCGGGATATGGAGGGGTTACAGATACGCAGTATTTT. This translates into CAISPGYGGVTDTQYF.

This clonotype has a count of ten or more. The V and J genes are TRBV18 and TRBJ1-5; 7 bases match TRBD1. From germline, CDR1 is KGHSH and CDR2 LQKENI. The CDR3 extends over 16 amino acids. V lost 5 bases, J lost 0 bases, and 7 bases stayed unmatched. CDR3 protein: CASSNGQAGSNQPQHF. Written as DNA, the CDR3 is TGTGCCAGCTCAAACGGACAGGCCGGTAGCAATCAGCCCCAGCATTTT.

This clonotype was seen ten or more times. The gene calls are TRBV28 and TRBJ1-6; D gene uncertain. Deletions cut 5 bases from V and 7 bases from J, with 15 bases between. This CDR3 spans 15 amino acids. The germline CDR1 and CDR2 sequences are MDHEN and SYDVKM. The DNA of the CDR3 is TGTGCCAGCAGTCCGGCGGAGGGAGGGAATTCACCCCTCCACTTT. As protein: CASSPAEGGNSPLHF. The full variable domain, completed using reference TRBV28 and TRBJ1-6, is DVKVTQSSRYLVKRTGEKVFLECVQDMDHENMFWYRQDPGLGLRLIYFSYDVKMKEKGDIPEGYSVSREKKERFSLILESASTNQTSMYLCASSPAEGGNSPLHFGNGTRLTVT.

This clonotype was seen ten or more times. The rearrangement links TRBV18 to TRBJ2-7, with a possible D match to TRBD1 (6 bases). CDR3 length: 12 amino acids. Germline V CDR1 and CDR2: KGHSH, LQKENI. Trimming cost V 3 bases and J 5 bases, with 8 bases left between them. This CDR3 reads CASSPYRDEQYF. CDR3 nucleotide sequence: TGTGCCAGCTCACCCTACAGGGACGAGCAGTACTTC.

This clonotype was seen repeatedly, ten times or more. The chain couples TRBV5-1 to TRBJ2-7; the match to TRBD1 covers 7 bases. J lost 1 base, V lost 4 bases, and 8 bases had no gene match. Germline V gene lookup returns CDR1 SGHRS and CDR2 YFSETQ. The CDR3 runs 15 residues. CDR3 sequence (DNA): TGCGCCAGCAGCGAAGGACAGGTTCCTTCCTACGAGCAGTACTTC. It encodes CASSEGQVPSYEQYF.

This clonotype was counted at least ten times. This chain uses TRBV11-1 with TRBJ2-1, with TRBD2 matching over 12 bases. After removal of 0 bases from V and 9 bases from J, the junction contained 6 bases not matched to a gene. Germline values: CDR1 SGHAT, CDR2 FQDESV (reference sequence). The CDR3 length is 16 residues. The CDR3 DNA follows: TGTGCCAGCAGCTTAGCGGCTAGCGGGAGGGCCGTTGAGCAGTTCTTC. Translating gives CASSLAASGRAVEQFF.